The clone carrying this TCR beta chain was seen a handful of times. This record belongs to a study of T-cell reconstitution after alpha-beta-depleted transplantation in children. Construction of the TCRbeta library involved unique molecular identifiers. TCRdb called the PCR reads again in MiXCR, with one record for every CDR3 protein. The table records around 600,000 distinct CDR3 sequences, roughly 15% of them present only once. The CDR3 totals 15 residues. Per the germline V gene, CDR1 is SGHNT and CDR2 is YENEEA. V shed 0 bases and J 7 bases; nucleotides not matched to a gene: 5. This sequence joins TRBV11-3 and TRBJ2-1, with TRBD1 matching 8 bases. The clonotype was recovered from a human donor who donated a stem cell graft to a child with acute myeloid leukemia. The sequencing here drew on PBMCs from the stem cell graft donor, taken from the stem cell graft. The CDR3 loop reads CASSLDGQGRNEQFF. As DNA, the CDR3 is TGTGCCAGCAGCTTAGATGGACAGGGTAGGAATGAGCAGTTCTTC.